A selection of T cell receptor beta chains follows, all from one sample in a study of T cell clones after liver transplantation. Produced via immunoSEQ multiplex PCR; TCRdb's table is partial and in-frame only. The table has tens of thousands of clones, 60% to 75% seen once; the top ten hold around 8.9%. The sample in question was CD4+ T cells from blood, obtained at the 22-month timepoint. These receptors were obtained from a human patient who received a liver transplant. The T cells may come from the graft donor. Both conserved end residues are part of each CDR3. Fields, in order: CDR3 DNA, CDR3 protein, J gene, D gene, V gene, clone size. D genes are given only for firm matches. Clone size is shown for a subset of rows, as once, few, many or a class of expanded clone.

DNA: TGTGCCAGCAGCTTTGCTAGTGGGGCCACAGATACGCAGTATTTT; CDR3: CASSFASGATDTQYF; J: TRBJ2-3; D: -; V: TRBV7-2; size: -
DNA: TGTGCCATCAGAGGAGGGGCGAACACTGAAGCTTTCTTT; CDR3: CAIRGGANTEAFF; J: TRBJ1-1; D: -; V: TRBV10-3; size: -
DNA: TGTGCCAGCAGCTTGTTAGGGGACCGCGACTACGAGCAGTACTTC; CDR3: CASSLLGDRDYEQYF; J: TRBJ2-7; D: -; V: TRBV7-9; size: -
DNA: TGTGCCTGGACCAGAGCGGGGGTCGCGGCCCAGTACTTC; CDR3: CAWTRAGVAAQYF; J: TRBJ2-5; D: TRBD2; V: TRBV30; size: -
DNA: TGTGCCAGTAGCGGACTAGCGGGGGTCACAGATACGCAGTATTTT; CDR3: CASSGLAGVTDTQYF; J: TRBJ2-3; D: TRBD2; V: TRBV19; size: -
DNA: TGTGCCAGCAGTGAACGCGGGACAGGGTTCTACGAGCAGTACTTC; CDR3: CASSERGTGFYEQYF; J: TRBJ2-7; D: TRBD1; V: TRBV2; size: -
DNA: TGTGCCAGCAGCTTAGTCCGGTGGACAGGGTTTACCATGAACACTGAAGCTTTCTTT; CDR3: CASSLVRWTGFTMNTEAFF; J: TRBJ1-1; D: TRBD1; V: TRBV11-2; size: once
DNA: TGTGCCTGGAGTGCCGGACAGCCAGGGTATGGCTACGAGCAGTACTTC; CDR3: CAWSAGQPGYGYEQYF; J: TRBJ2-7; D: -; V: TRBV30; size: few
DNA: TGTGCCATCAGTGGGGGGCAGGGGCGCGGTTTGAATGAGCAGTTCTTC; CDR3: CAISGGQGRGLNEQFF; J: TRBJ2-1; D: -; V: TRBV10-3; size: few
DNA: TGTGCCAGCAGCCAAGGCAAGGGGACACCCCCCCCGAACACCGGGGAGCTGTTTTTT; CDR3: CASSQGKGTPPPNTGELFF; J: TRBJ2-2; D: -; V: TRBV4-2; size: -
DNA: TGTGCCAGCAGTTTAACAGGGGACCTTAGCAATCAGCCCCAGCATTTT; CDR3: CASSLTGDLSNQPQHF; J: TRBJ1-5; D: TRBD1; V: TRBV6-5; size: -
DNA: TGTGCCAGCAGCTCCAACAGGGCTCACGAGCAGTACTTC; CDR3: CASSSNRAHEQYF; J: TRBJ2-7; D: -; V: TRBV5-5; size: -
DNA: TGTGCCACCAGCAGTGGGGACAGGGGCCTCACAGATACGCAGTATTTT; CDR3: CATSSGDRGLTDTQYF; J: TRBJ2-3; D: TRBD1; V: TRBV15; size: -
DNA: TGTGCCAGCACCTTCGGGACAGGGAACGAGCAGTACTTC; CDR3: CASTFGTGNEQYF; J: TRBJ2-7; D: TRBD1; V: TRBV5-4; size: -
DNA: TGTGCCAGTAGTGGGGGTGGCAATCAGCCCCAGCATTTT; CDR3: CASSGGGNQPQHF; J: TRBJ1-5; D: -; V: TRBV19; size: -
DNA: TGTGCCAGCTCACGACAGCGGGGGCCAGGAGATACGCAGTATTTT; CDR3: CASSRQRGPGDTQYF; J: TRBJ2-3; D: TRBD2; V: TRBV18; size: -
DNA: TGTGCCAGCAGCCGGGGAGGGGATTTGAAAAAACTGTTTTTT; CDR3: CASSRGGDLKKLFF; J: TRBJ1-4; D: -; V: TRBV7-6; size: -
DNA: TGTGCCAGCAGCAATAACAGGGGTCCCTACGAGCAGTACTTC; CDR3: CASSNNRGPYEQYF; J: TRBJ2-7; D: TRBD1; V: TRBV9; size: once
DNA: TGTGCCAGCAGCGCGCGGACAGGTTTGAGCAATGAGCAGTTCTTC; CDR3: CASSARTGLSNEQFF; J: TRBJ2-1; D: TRBD1; V: TRBV9; size: few
DNA: TGTGCCAGCAGCCCCTCCCGGGACAGGTCCTACGAGCAGTACTTC; CDR3: CASSPSRDRSYEQYF; J: TRBJ2-7; D: TRBD1; V: TRBV5-4; size: -
DNA: TGTGCCAGCATCCCTTTCGGCGAGGGAACTGAAGCTTTCTTT; CDR3: CASIPFGEGTEAFF; J: TRBJ1-1; D: -; V: TRBV6-1; size: -
DNA: TGTGCCAGCTCCAAGGACAGGGCTCCGGGAGATACGCAGTATTTT; CDR3: CASSKDRAPGDTQYF; J: TRBJ2-3; D: TRBD1; V: TRBV18; size: -
DNA: TGTGCCAGCTCACCACCGGTGGCGGGAGCGAACACCGGGGAGCTGTTTTTT; CDR3: CASSPPVAGANTGELFF; J: TRBJ2-2; D: TRBD2; V: TRBV18; size: -